These T cell receptor beta chains were read from a single sample in a study of early T cells in non-severe SARS-CoV-2 infection. TCRdb itself ran the 5' RACE reads through MiXCR, one entry per CDR3 protein. Found here are over 50,000 distinct CDR3 sequences, 7% to 10% of them singletons; the top ten hold approximately 4%. The source material was whole blood. These receptors were taken from an adult who was a healthcare worker with PCR-confirmed SARS-CoV-2 infection or an uninfected control (not recorded which). The CDR3 runs from the conserved cysteine through the conserved F or W. The order of the fields is D gene, J gene, clone size, V gene, CDR3 DNA, CDR3 protein. The D gene is left open where the match is weak. A clone size is listed for some rows: how often the clone was seen (once, few, many), or a class if it is expanded.

D: TRBD2; J: TRBJ2-2; size: medium-sized; V: TRBV27; DNA: TGTGCCAGCATGATCGGGCTAGCGGGAGCCGGGGAGCTGTTTTTT; CDR3: CASMIGLAGAGELFF
D: -; J: TRBJ2-1; size: many; V: TRBV20-1; DNA: TGCAGTGCTCCCCTCCTGAGGAGCAATGAGCAGTTCTTC; CDR3: CSAPLLRSNEQFF
D: -; J: TRBJ2-2; size: few; V: TRBV4-1; DNA: TGCGCCAGCAGCCAAGTAGATATGGGGTTCCCCACCGGGGAGCTGTTTTTT; CDR3: CASSQVDMGFPTGELFF
D: -; J: TRBJ2-3; size: many; V: TRBV29-1; DNA: TGCAGCGTTGAAGATGTGGTGGGAGATACGCAGTATTTT; CDR3: CSVEDVVGDTQYF
D: -; J: TRBJ1-2; size: once; V: TRBV4-1; DNA: TGCGCCAGCAGCCAAAAAGCTAGGACGTTGGAGGGCTACACCTTC; CDR3: CASSQKARTLEGYTF
D: -; J: TRBJ2-3; size: -; V: TRBV5-1; DNA: TGCGCCAGCAGCCTGGGCTTTACAGGAACCGCCGATACGCAGTATTTT; CDR3: CASSLGFTGTADTQYF
D: -; J: TRBJ2-7; size: few; V: TRBV7-2; DNA: TGTGCCAGCAGCCCCTTTCAAGCTATAACCTACGAGCAGTACTTC; CDR3: CASSPFQAITYEQYF
D: TRBD1; J: TRBJ1-4; size: -; V: TRBV20-1; DNA: TGCAGTGCTATACAGGGGTTGCCTAATGAAAAACTGTTTTTT; CDR3: CSAIQGLPNEKLFF
D: TRBD2; J: TRBJ2-3; size: many; V: TRBV6-1; DNA: TGTGCCAGCAGTGATAACCGGCTAGCGGAATCCACAGATACGCAGTATTTT; CDR3: CASSDNRLAESTDTQYF
D: TRBD1; J: TRBJ1-1; size: few; V: TRBV6-5; DNA: TGTGCCAGCAGCCTCCAGGGGGCGCGCGTGCCAGCTTTCTTT; CDR3: CASSLQGARVPAFF
D: -; J: TRBJ2-3; size: many; V: TRBV29-1; DNA: TGCAGCGTCGAAAAAGCGGCAAGCACAGATACGCAGTATTTT; CDR3: CSVEKAASTDTQYF
D: -; J: TRBJ2-1; size: few; V: TRBV12-3/TRBV12-4; DNA: TGTGCCAGCGGGGCGCGGGCCCCGTCCTACAATGAGCAGTTCTTC; CDR3: CASGARAPSYNEQFF
D: TRBD2; J: TRBJ2-3; size: -; V: TRBV29-1; DNA: TGCAGCGTTGGTCTAGCGGGGGTAAATACGCAGTATTTT; CDR3: CSVGLAGVNTQYF
D: TRBD1; J: TRBJ2-7; size: many; V: TRBV5-6; DNA: TGTGCCAGCGACAGGGAGTTCTCCTACGAGCAGTACTTC; CDR3: CASDREFSYEQYF
D: -; J: TRBJ2-2; size: many; V: TRBV6-6; DNA: TGTGCCAGCAAGGACGGGTGGGGCGGGGAGCTGTTTTTT; CDR3: CASKDGWGGELFF
D: -; J: TRBJ2-3; size: many; V: TRBV28; DNA: TGTGCCAGCACCTCCCTCTGGGGGACAAAAAGCACAGATACGCAGTATTTT; CDR3: CASTSLWGTKSTDTQYF
D: -; J: TRBJ2-1; size: few; V: TRBV7-9; DNA: TGTGCCAGCAGCCTCGGGGCCGTCAGCTCCTACAATGAGCAGTTCTTC; CDR3: CASSLGAVSSYNEQFF
D: TRBD2; J: TRBJ2-3; size: few; V: TRBV3-1; DNA: TGTGCCAGCAGCCAATCCACGGGGGGTACGCAGTATTTT; CDR3: CASSQSTGGTQYF
D: TRBD2; J: TRBJ2-7; size: many; V: TRBV11-2; DNA: TGTGCCAGCAGCCCCGCCGCACTAGCGGCCCACGAGCAGTACTTC; CDR3: CASSPAALAAHEQYF
D: -; J: TRBJ1-4; size: many; V: TRBV20-1; DNA: TGCAGTGCCGGCAGGGACGAAAAACTGTTTTTT; CDR3: CSAGRDEKLFF
D: -; J: TRBJ2-7; size: -; V: TRBV10-3; DNA: TGTGCCACCGCGCCGACCGCTTCCGAGCAGTACTTC; CDR3: CATAPTASEQYF
D: -; J: TRBJ2-1; size: -; V: TRBV2; DNA: TGTGCCAGTAAACCAGGGTACAATGAGCAGTTCTTC; CDR3: CASKPGYNEQFF
D: -; J: TRBJ2-7; size: few; V: TRBV30; DNA: TGTGCCTGGTCCCCCGGGGGCAGCTACGAGCAGTACTTC; CDR3: CAWSPGGSYEQYF
D: TRBD2; J: TRBJ2-5; size: few; V: TRBV5-6; DNA: TGTGCCAGCAGCTCCCGAAGGGATGTAGGGACTAGCGGGGGGAAAGAGACCCAGTACTTC; CDR3: CASSSRRDVGTSGGKETQYF
D: TRBD2; J: TRBJ2-7; size: -; V: TRBV28; DNA: TGTGCCAGCAGCCACGGCGGGAGGTACGAGCAGTACTTC; CDR3: CASSHGGRYEQYF
D: -; J: TRBJ2-5; size: -; V: TRBV4-1; DNA: TGCGCCAGCAGCCCTAACTCTAAAAGACATTTCCAAGAGACCCAGTACTTC; CDR3: CASSPNSKRHFQETQYF
D: -; J: TRBJ2-2; size: -; V: TRBV9; DNA: TGTGCCAGCCACCAGTCTAACACCGGGGAGCTGTTTTTT; CDR3: CASHQSNTGELFF
D: TRBD1; J: TRBJ2-1; size: -; V: TRBV5-1; DNA: TGCGCCAGCAGCTGGGGACAGGTAGGCGAGCAGTTCTTC; CDR3: CASSWGQVGEQFF
D: -; J: TRBJ2-1; size: many; V: TRBV11-2; DNA: TGTGCCAGCAGCTGGGGACCGAACAATGAGCAGTTCTTC; CDR3: CASSWGPNNEQFF
D: TRBD1; J: TRBJ2-7; size: -; V: TRBV7-9; DNA: TGTGCCAGCGATTCAGGACAGGGGGCCTACGAGCAGTACTTC; CDR3: CASDSGQGAYEQYF
D: -; J: TRBJ2-3; size: many; V: TRBV29-1; DNA: TGCAGCGTTCAGGTCCATACGCAGTATTTT; CDR3: CSVQVHTQYF
D: -; J: TRBJ1-6; size: many; V: TRBV29-1; DNA: TGCAGCCACAACAGGCCCCTCCACTTT; CDR3: CSHNRPLHF
D: -; J: TRBJ1-5; size: many; V: TRBV6-4; DNA: TGTGCCAGCAGTGACTCAGGGGGCAATCAGCCCCAGCATTTT; CDR3: CASSDSGGNQPQHF